This T cell receptor (beta chain) was sequenced for a study of cytomegalovirus exposure and HLA in healthy donors. For the study at large: Both the approximately 120 validation repertoires and the approximately 700 first-cohort repertoires used the same platform, as reported by a later analysis. Findings and limits, study-wide: According to the study, 150 to 200 TCR beta chains were cytomegalovirus-associated. The study found most TCR sequences rare, yet found some public TCRs in many donors. In vitro checks showed that a few CMV-associated chains really do target CMV antigens.

Points on this clone: Antigen unknown. This sample includes further DNA sequences coding for the same CDR3.

The method was immunoSEQ multiplex PCR; TCRdb's version includes in-frame clones alone and lacks a portion of them. The table records approximately 230,000 clones, roughly 90% of them present only once. This CDR3 has 13 amino acids. The germline V gene has CDR1 MNHNS and CDR2 SASEGT. The V end lost 6 bases, the J end lost 4 bases, and 10 bases lay between the germline ends. This TCR came from a man aged 18 to 29 in good health and CMV-seropositive. The chain has TRBV6-1 and TRBJ1-5; D possibly corresponds to TRBD1 (6 bases). The sequenced sample consisted of PBMCs. This CDR3 is CASSPTGNQPQHF. CDR3 sequence (DNA): TGTGCCAGCAGCCCTACAGGGAATCAGCCCCAGCATTTT.